The table lists the clone carrying this T cell receptor beta chain with a count of one. The data derive from a study of TIL therapy for anti-PD-1-resistant metastatic lung cancer. Study at large: Patients then received nivolumab; progressors got lymphodepletion, TIL and IL-2. Tumors carried a median about 1.6 non-synonymous mutations per megabase. Half of patients were current or former smokers. Median patient age was almost 55, ranging 38-75 years.

Described time point: pre-treatment sample, taken before nivolumab and TIL therapy. CDR3 length: 13 residues. Trimming removed 9 bases from V and 4 bases from J, with 13 bases in between. Germline CDR1 reads MNHEY; CDR2 reads SVGAGI. The immunoSEQ assay was v3. Data came from immunoSEQ multiplex PCR; TCRdb stores just in-frame clones and leaves some out. The sample has about 59,000 clones; over 70% are singletons. The sequenced sample was blood, obtained at baseline. This receptor was taken from a person aged 25 to 85 with non-small cell lung cancer. This chain joins TRBV6-5 and TRBJ1-5; D gene uncertain. CDR3 nucleotide sequence: TGTGCCAGTGGCCCCGCCTCGAATCAGCCCCAGCATTTT. This sequence encodes CASGPASNQPQHF.